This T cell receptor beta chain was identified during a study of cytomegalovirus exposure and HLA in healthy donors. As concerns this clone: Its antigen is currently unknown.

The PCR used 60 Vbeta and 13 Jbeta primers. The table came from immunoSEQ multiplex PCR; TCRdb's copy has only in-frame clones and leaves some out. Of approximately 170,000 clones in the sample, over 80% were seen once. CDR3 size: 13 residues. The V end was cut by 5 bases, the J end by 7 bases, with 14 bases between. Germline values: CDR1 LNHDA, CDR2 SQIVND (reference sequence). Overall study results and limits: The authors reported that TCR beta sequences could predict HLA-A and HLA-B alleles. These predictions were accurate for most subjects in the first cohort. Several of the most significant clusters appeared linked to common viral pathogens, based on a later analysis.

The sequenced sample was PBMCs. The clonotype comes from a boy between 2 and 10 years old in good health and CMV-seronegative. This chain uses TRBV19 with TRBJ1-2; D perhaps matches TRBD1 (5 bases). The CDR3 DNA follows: TGTGCCAGTAGTCCAACTCTGCAGGGTGGCTACACCTTC. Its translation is CASSPTLQGGYTF.